This TCR beta chain stems from a study of blood T cell repertoires in COVID-19. Study summary: Sample material is recorded as cDNA or gDNA derived from T cells, B-cell-depleted T cells, or PBMCs.

Libraries were prepared by immunoSEQ multiplex PCR; TCRdb keeps only in-frame clonotypes and omits some of them. The table shows roughly 150,000 clones, with around 90% occurring only once. Looked up from germline, CDR1 is LGHDT and CDR2 is YNNKEL (reference sequence). V was pared by 4 bases and J by 1 base, with 6 bases of the junction left unmatched. The CDR3 is 15 amino acids. Material: peripheral blood. This sequence was found in a man in his fifties or sixties who had recovered from COVID-19. The genes are TRBV3-1 (or the pseudogene TRBV3-2) and TRBJ2-5; 7 bases agree with TRBD2. CDR3 residues: CASSRQLARQETQYF. The CDR3 nucleotides are TGTGCCAGCAGCCGCCAACTAGCGCGCCAAGAGACCCAGTACTTC.